Each of the 32 T cell receptor beta chains below was sequenced from the same sample in a study of technical replicates of blood from several donors. Profiling relied on immunoSEQ multiplex PCR, and the TCRdb table lists in-frame clones only, not all of them. The table has 65,000 to 85,000 clones, 95% to 97% seen once. Sequenced sample: T cells isolated from PBMCs. The origin of the receptors is a human donor in good health.

The chain links TRBV5-6 to TRBJ2-7; D gene uncertain. V was trimmed by 4 bases and J by 0 bases, leaving 14 bases between them. CDR1 is SGHDT and CDR2 is YYEEEE in the germline V gene. The CDR3 is 15 residues long. The CDR3 loop is CASSADTESSYEQYF. The CDR3 DNA sequence: TGTGCCAGCAGCGCCGACACAGAGAGCTCCTACGAGCAGTACTTC.

This chain links TRBV5-6 with TRBJ2-7; D is ambiguous. The V and J ends lost 0 bases and 3 bases respectively, with 10 bases between them. Germline V gene sequence: CDR1 SGHDT, CDR2 YYEEEE. This CDR3 comprises 14 residues. The CDR3 DNA sequence: TGTGCCAGCAGCTTGGATGGCAGGTACTACGAGCAGTACTTC. Its protein is CASSLDGRYYEQYF.

The chain combines TRBV25-1 with TRBJ2-3; 9 bases fit TRBD2. In germline, CDR1 is MGHDK, CDR2 SYGVNS. This CDR3 is 15 amino acids long. Losses at the gene ends were 2 bases for V and 4 bases for J; bases not matched to a gene: 4. CDR3 region: CASSELAGFSDTQYF. The CDR3 region has the DNA TGTGCCAGCAGTGAACTAGCGGGATTTTCAGATACGCAGTATTTT.

The gene calls are TRBV7-2 and TRBJ2-7, with TRBD2 as a possible D gene (6 bases). Germline V gene lookup returns CDR1 SGHTA and CDR2 FQGNSA. The CDR3 contains 14 residues. Trimming removed 8 bases at V and 3 bases at J, with 17 bases between. The CDR3 protein is CASGTSGTLYEQYF. CDR3 nucleotide sequence: TGTGCCAGCGGGACTTCCGGGACTCTCTACGAGCAGTACTTC. Full variable domain (missing parts from reference TRBV7-2 and TRBJ2-7): GAGVSQSPSNKVTEKGKDVELRCDPISGHTALYWYRQSLGQGLEFLIYFQGNSAPDKSGLPSDRFSAERTGGSVSTLTIQRTQQEDSAVYLCASGTSGTLYEQYFGPGTRLTVT.

The gene calls are TRBV7-3 and TRBJ1-1; 7 bases are shared with TRBD1. V lost 6 bases and J lost 1; bases outside the gene matches: 5. The CDR3 covers 14 residues. Germline values: CDR1 SGHTA, CDR2 FQGTGA. CDR3 bases: TGTGCCAGCAGAGACGGGACAGCGAACACTGAAGCTTTCTTT. It specifies CASRDGTANTEAFF.

V usage is TRBV4-2 and J usage is TRBJ2-5; TRBD2 matches 9 bases. Germline CDR1 and CDR2: LGHNA and YNFKEQ. V was pared by 0 bases and J by 5 bases, with 10 bases of the junction left unmatched. The CDR3 loop spans 17 amino acids. In DNA, the CDR3 is TGTGCCAGCAGCCAAGAGTCCGGCGGGAGGGGAGGGGAGACCCAGTACTTC. Amino acid sequence: CASSQESGGRGGETQYF.

The V gene is TRBV4-1, the J gene TRBJ1-1, with D possibly TRBD1 on 6 matching bases. Trimming stripped 3 bases from V and 5 bases from J, with 28 bases between. The germline V gene has CDR1 MGHRA and CDR2 YSYEKL. This CDR3 has 19 residues. The CDR3 DNA sequence: TGCGCCAGCAGCCATCTTTACGGAACAGGGCAGCCCCTGAGGACTGAAGCTTTCTTT. It yields the protein CASSHLYGTGQPLRTEAFF.

The chain employs TRBV27 and TRBJ2-7; 8 nucleotides align to TRBD2. This CDR3 comprises 15 residues. Looked up from germline, CDR1 is MNHEY and CDR2 is SMNVEV (reference sequence). V shed 5 bases, J shed 2 bases, and the junction held 8 bases outside the gene matches. CDR3 region: CASSLAAGAAYEQYF. The CDR3 DNA sequence: TGTGCCAGCAGTCTCGCAGCGGGAGCGGCCTACGAGCAGTACTTC.

The gene calls are TRBV19 and TRBJ1-1; D is undetermined. The CDR3 spans 13 residues. V lost 1 base and J lost 4, with 7 bases in between. The V gene's germline CDR1 is LNHDA and CDR2 SQIVND (reference sequence). CDR3 in amino acids: CASSIGGFTEAFF. DNA of the CDR3: TGTGCCAGTAGTATAGGCGGTTTCACTGAAGCTTTCTTT.

The rearrangement uses TRBV5-1 and TRBJ2-7; tentatively, D is TRBD1 (7 bases). The V end lost 5 bases, the J end lost 0 bases, and 12 bases lay between the germline ends. Germline values: CDR1 SGHRS, CDR2 YFSETQ. The CDR3 is 14 residues long. The CDR3: CASRQGGPSYEQYF. CDR3 in DNA: TGCGCCAGCAGGCAGGGGGGACCCTCCTACGAGCAGTACTTC.

This sequence joins TRBV5-1 and TRBJ2-7; TRBD1 agrees at 10 bases. Germline-derived CDR1 and CDR2 are SGHRS and YFSETQ. The CDR3 runs to 18 residues. J was trimmed by 6 bases and V by 3 bases; bases with no gene match: 18. The CDR3 nucleotides are TGCGCCAGCAGCTCGGGGCCTGCCTTTAGAGACAGGGGGCTCGAGCAGTACTTC. It is translated as CASSSGPAFRDRGLEQYF.

V gene TRBV4-2 combines with J gene TRBJ2-1; TRBD1 might be the D (5 bases). V lost 3 bases and J 5 bases, leaving 14 bases between the germline ends. This CDR3 spans 15 amino acids. CDR1 and CDR2 from the germline V gene are LGHNA and YNFKEQ. The CDR3 here is CASSHPYSTDNEQFF. CDR3 bases: TGTGCCAGCAGCCACCCCTACTCGACAGACAATGAGCAGTTCTTC.

Only one count was recorded for this clone. This chain links TRBV7-9 with TRBJ2-5; D is perhaps TRBD1 (6 bases). Trimming cost V 5 bases and J 4 bases, with 14 bases left between them. CDR1 and CDR2 from the germline V gene are SEHNR and FQNEAQ (reference sequence). The CDR3 has 14 amino acids. The CDR3 bases are TGTGCCAGCAGCCCGGGTGCAGGGGTAGAGACCCAGTACTTC. Amino acids: CASSPGAGVETQYF.

The chain carries TRBV6-1 and TRBJ2-5; D gene uncertain. Trimming stripped 2 bases from V and 2 bases from J, with 12 bases between. CDR1 is MNHNS and CDR2 is SASEGT in the germline V gene. CDR3 length equals 15 residues. DNA for the CDR3: TGTGCCAGCAGTGAAAATTCGGGTCGACAAGAGACCCAGTACTTC. This translates into CASSENSGRQETQYF.

The J gene is TRBJ1-1, the V gene TRBV6-1; 9 nucleotides align to TRBD1. This CDR3 is built from 12 residues. Unmatched junction bases numbered 4, after V lost 6 bases and J lost 8 bases. Germline V gene data show CDR1 as MNHNS and CDR2 as SASEGT. CDR3 sequence reads: CASRLTGGEAFF. CDR3 sequence (DNA): TGTGCCAGCAGACTGACAGGGGGGGAAGCTTTCTTT.

The chain couples TRBV14 to TRBJ2-3; 14 nucleotides align to TRBD2. Germline-derived CDR1 and CDR2 are SGHDN and FVKESK. This CDR3 contains 16 residues. V lost 4 bases, J lost 7 bases, and 7 bases stayed unmatched. CDR3: CASSLYGTSGSHTQYF. The CDR3 bases are TGTGCCAGCAGCCTCTATGGGACTAGCGGGAGTCATACGCAGTATTTT.

The chain is built from TRBV5-1 and TRBJ1-2; a possible D gene is TRBD1 (6 bases). This CDR3 contains 13 residues. Trimming took 0 bases from V and 6 from J, leaving 9 bases between them. Germline assignment: CDR1 SGHRS and CDR2 YFSETQ. CDR3 nucleotides: TGCGCCAGCAGCTTGGGAGGGGGTCATGGCTACACCTTC. It is translated as CASSLGGGHGYTF.

This chain uses TRBV4-3 with TRBJ2-7; D remains unclear. From germline, CDR1 is LGHNA and CDR2 YSLEER. The CDR3 consists of 16 residues. The V end lost 0 bases, the J end lost 5 bases, and 17 bases lay between the germline ends. CDR3 DNA sequence: TGCGCCAGCAGCCAAGATGCTTTTTACCGGTCAAACGAGCAGTACTTC. It translates to CASSQDAFYRSNEQYF.

The CDR3 is CASSVVQGTNYEQYF. CDR3 nucleotide sequence: TGTGCCAGCAGCGTAGTTCAGGGGACAAATTACGAGCAGTACTTC. This sequence joins TRBV9 and TRBJ2-7, with D maybe TRBD1 (6 bases). The CDR3 runs to 15 residues. Germline-derived CDR1 and CDR2 are SGDLS and YYNGEE. The V end was cut by 0 bases, the J end by 4 bases, with 14 bases between.

This clone was seen once. This chain connects TRBV5-4 to TRBJ2-3; 11 bases agree with TRBD2. The CDR3 consists of 15 residues. From germline, CDR1 is SGHNT and CDR2 YYREEE (reference sequence). V was pared by 9 bases and J by 2 bases, with 8 bases of the junction left unmatched. The CDR3 bases are TGTGCCACCTCAAGACTAGCGGGAAACACAGATACGCAGTATTTT. Translated, it gives CATSRLAGNTDTQYF.

The chain combines TRBV5-4 with TRBJ2-3; 8 bases are shared with TRBD2. In germline, CDR1 is SGHNT, CDR2 YYREEE (reference sequence). V dropped 2 bases and J dropped 3; count of bases not matched to a gene: 2. CDR3 length: 14 amino acids. In DNA form, the CDR3 reads TGTGCCAGCAGCTTAAAGCGGGAGACAGATACGCAGTATTTT. Protein: CASSLKRETDTQYF.

The genes are TRBV6-5 and TRBJ1-1; D is unresolved. In germline, CDR1 is MNHEY, CDR2 SVGAGI. CDR3 size: 14 residues. V was shortened by 6 bases and J by 0 bases, with 11 bases between the two germline ends. CDR3 region: CASRAGYMNTEAFF. The CDR3 nucleotides are TGTGCCAGCAGGGCCGGGTATATGAACACTGAAGCTTTCTTT.

V gene TRBV9 combines with J gene TRBJ2-7, with 7 bases lining up with TRBD1. The CDR3 extends over 17 amino acids. V lost 0 bases to trimming and J lost 1 base; unmatched junction nucleotides: 10. CDR1 and CDR2 (germline): SGDLS, YYNGEE. The CDR3 loop reads CASSVAIGGGISYEQYF. DNA of the CDR3: TGTGCCAGCAGCGTAGCGATAGGGGGCGGCATTTCCTACGAGCAGTACTTC.

The chain recombines TRBV11-3 with TRBJ2-1; 7 bases match TRBD2. Germline V gene lookup returns CDR1 SGHNT and CDR2 YENEEA. The CDR3 covers 14 residues. V lost 2 bases, J lost 2 bases, and 0 bases stayed unmatched. This CDR3 reads CASSLSGAYNEQFF. The CDR3 nucleotides are TGTGCCAGCAGCTTAAGCGGGGCCTACAATGAGCAGTTCTTC.

The chain combines TRBV12-5 with TRBJ2-1; D may be TRBD2 (5 bases). V lost 1 base to trimming and J lost 6 bases, with 10 bases between them. The CDR3 loop spans 14 amino acids. Germline V gene data show CDR1 as LGHNT and CDR2 as FRNRAP. This CDR3 reads CASGLGLRGNEQFF. CDR3 sequence (DNA): TGTGCTAGTGGTTTGGGCCTCCGGGGCAATGAGCAGTTCTTC.

This chain connects TRBV9 to TRBJ2-1; 7 nucleotides agree with TRBD1. V was clipped by 1 base and J by 8 bases; unmatched bases: 6. Germline loops: CDR1 SGDLS, CDR2 YYNGEE. This CDR3 spans 14 amino acids. The CDR3 spells CASSVHRGVDEQFF. The CDR3 DNA reads TGTGCCAGCAGCGTACACAGGGGTGTGGATGAGCAGTTCTTC.

This clone was found once. The J gene is TRBJ2-3, the V gene TRBV28; possibly TRBD2 for D (6 bases). V shed 10 bases and J shed 1 base, with 15 bases lying between them. The germline gives CDR1 MDHEN, CDR2 SYDVKM. CDR3 length equals 14 residues. Written as DNA, the CDR3 is TGTGCCACTCCGGGACTCACAGGCACAGATACGCAGTATTTT. Its protein is CATPGLTGTDTQYF.

The chain combines TRBV10-2 with TRBJ2-1; 13 bases align to TRBD2. The V gene's germline CDR1 is WSHSY and CDR2 SAAADI. The CDR3 runs 15 residues. Trimming cost V 6 bases and J 5 bases; bases outside gene matches: 4. Here the CDR3 DNA reads TGCGCCAGCAGCTGGACTAGCGGGAGTCACAATGAGCAGTTCTTC. It encodes CASSWTSGSHNEQFF.

This chain links TRBV7-3 with TRBJ2-1; the match to TRBD1 covers 8 bases. Losses at the gene ends were 5 bases for V and 7 bases for J; bases not matched to a gene: 10. This CDR3 spans 15 amino acids. The germline CDR1 and CDR2 sequences are SGHTA and FQGTGA. CDR3 DNA: TGTGCCAGCAGCCGAGGACAGGGTAGGAGGAATGAGCAGTTCTTC. Amino acids: CASSRGQGRRNEQFF.

This chain links TRBV10-2 with TRBJ2-7; 10 bases fit TRBD2. The V gene end was trimmed by 8 bases and the J gene end by 7 bases; junction bases not matched to a gene: 11. Germline loops: CDR1 WSHSY, CDR2 SAAADI. The CDR3 loop spans 14 amino acids. The CDR3 loop reads CASREAGGPKEQYF. The CDR3 DNA is TGCGCCAGCCGGGAAGCGGGAGGGCCGAAGGAGCAGTACTTC.

The chain is built from TRBV9 and TRBJ2-5, with 9 bases that match TRBD1. Germline CDR1 is SGDLS and CDR2 is YYNGEE. The CDR3 runs to 14 residues. The V and J ends lost 0 bases and 4 bases, in that order; junction bases with no gene match: 1. The CDR3 region is CASSVGTGAETQYF. As DNA, the CDR3 is TGTGCCAGCAGCGTAGGGACAGGGGCAGAGACCCAGTACTTC.

This clone was picked up one time. J is TRBJ2-1 and V is TRBV5-1; D is possibly TRBD1 (6 bases). Germline values: CDR1 SGHRS, CDR2 YFSETQ. The CDR3 is 19 amino acids. V was clipped by 0 bases and J by 5 bases, with 24 bases between them. CDR3 residues: CASSLVGGGLVDPNNEQFF. Written as DNA, the CDR3 is TGCGCCAGCAGCTTGGTAGGGGGTGGTCTGGTAGACCCCAACAATGAGCAGTTCTTC.